These 6 T cell receptor beta chains came from one sample sequenced in a study of early T cells in non-severe SARS-CoV-2 infection. One entry per CDR3 protein, called by TCRdb with MiXCR from the 5' RACE reads. The table records around 60,000 distinct CDR3 sequences, about 13% of them present only once. Specimen: whole blood. The receptors originated from an adult who was a healthcare worker with PCR-confirmed SARS-CoV-2 infection or an uninfected control (not recorded which).

The chain combines TRBV18 with TRBJ1-1, with D maybe TRBD1 (5 bases). V gave up 3 bases and J gave up 7 bases, with 15 bases separating them. This CDR3 is 14 amino acids long. The germline V gene has CDR1 KGHSH and CDR2 LQKENI. CDR3 loop: CASSPSAGRGEAFF. CDR3 in DNA: TGTGCCAGCTCACCCAGCGCAGGGAGGGGTGAAGCTTTCTTT.

This clonotype was seen only a few times. The chain employs TRBV5-6 and TRBJ1-1, with D hard to call. In germline, CDR1 is SGHDT, CDR2 YYEEEE. The V gene lost 2 bases and the J gene lost 1 base, with 6 bases spanning the gap. The CDR3 contains 13 residues. In DNA, the CDR3 is TGTGCCAGCAGCTTCCGGGGGAACACTGAAGCTTTCTTT. Translation: CASSFRGNTEAFF.

The chain employs TRBV6-5 and TRBJ2-3, with D perhaps matching TRBD1 (6 bases). Trimming took off 4 bases at V and 11 bases at J, with 10 bases between the two ends. CDR1 is MNHEY, CDR2 SVGAGI, per germline. The CDR3 length is 11 residues. Written as DNA, the CDR3 is TGTGCCAGCAGTTCTCCGGGACAGCAGTATTTT. This sequence encodes CASSSPGQQYF.

This clonotype was observed at least ten times. This CDR3 is CASSSWDRVNTEAFF. The CDR3 DNA reads TGCGCCAGCAGCTCGTGGGACAGGGTGAACACTGAAGCTTTCTTT. The chain employs TRBV5-1 and TRBJ1-1; 9 nucleotides agree with TRBD1. This CDR3 has 15 amino acids. Trimming at V came to 3 bases and at J to 0 bases, leaving 3 bases not matched to a gene. The germline gives CDR1 SGHRS, CDR2 YFSETQ.

CDR3 in amino acids: CSAVLNTEAFF. The CDR3 DNA is TGCAGTGCTGTATTGAACACTGAAGCTTTCTTT. The V call is TRBV20-1, the J call TRBJ1-1; no clear D. Germline values: CDR1 DFQATT, CDR2 SNEGSKA (reference sequence). Trimming left V 5 bases short and J 0 bases short, with 4 bases between. The CDR3 consists of 11 residues.

The genes are TRBV6-2 or TRBV6-3 and TRBJ2-1; D is possibly TRBD1 (5 bases). Germline V gene lookup returns CDR1 MNHEY and CDR2 SVGEGT. Between the trimmed V and J ends, which lost 6 bases and 3 bases, there was a span of 15 bases. The CDR3 loop spans 15 amino acids. DNA of the CDR3: TGTGCCAGCAGATCTCCCCCGACAGACTACAATGAGCAGTTCTTC. Translation: CASRSPPTDYNEQFF.